This T cell receptor (beta chain) came from a study of T cells of healthy individuals. The CDR3 covers 13 residues. Germline CDR1 is ENHRY and CDR2 is SYGVKD. TCRdb ran MiXCR on the 5' RACE reads and lists one entry per CDR3 protein. The table includes about 53,000 distinct CDR3 sequences, roughly 14% detected once. This rearrangement joins TRBV10-3 to TRBJ1-5; TRBD1 is a possible D gene (5 bases). The receptor was isolated from a human donor in good health. In nucleotides, the CDR3 is TGTGCTACCGGGACGGATAGCAATCAGCCCCAGCATTTT. This translates into CATGTDSNQPQHF.